The clone carrying this TCR beta chain has only a few counts. Its cognate antigen is unknown. Molecular barcoding with unique molecular identifiers was used for the TCRbeta library. TCRdb re-analysed the PCR reads in MiXCR, keeping a single row per CDR3 protein. In the table there are 300,000 to 400,000 distinct CDR3 sequences, around 15% of which are singletons. These data originate in a study of T-cell reconstitution after alpha-beta-depleted transplantation in children. Study-wide results and caveats: Where alpha-beta T cells came from about two months after transplant was reportedly several hundred expanded graft clones.

Germline CDR1 reads SEHNR; CDR2 reads FQNEAQ (reference sequence). The V gene lost 6 bases and the J gene lost 2 bases, with 13 bases spanning the gap. This CDR3 has 14 residues. This chain links TRBV7-9 with TRBJ1-1; D not resolved. The clonotype was recovered from a male patient between 2 and 15 years old who had a stem cell transplant for acute lymphoblastic leukemia, so the T cells may come from the graft donor. This specimen consisted of PBMCs, mostly from graft donor cells, obtained 360 days after TCRalphabeta/CD19-depleted stem cell transplant. The DNA for the CDR3 is TGTGCCAGCAGACCTTGGACGGATAACACTGAAGCTTTCTTT. It encodes CASRPWTDNTEAFF.